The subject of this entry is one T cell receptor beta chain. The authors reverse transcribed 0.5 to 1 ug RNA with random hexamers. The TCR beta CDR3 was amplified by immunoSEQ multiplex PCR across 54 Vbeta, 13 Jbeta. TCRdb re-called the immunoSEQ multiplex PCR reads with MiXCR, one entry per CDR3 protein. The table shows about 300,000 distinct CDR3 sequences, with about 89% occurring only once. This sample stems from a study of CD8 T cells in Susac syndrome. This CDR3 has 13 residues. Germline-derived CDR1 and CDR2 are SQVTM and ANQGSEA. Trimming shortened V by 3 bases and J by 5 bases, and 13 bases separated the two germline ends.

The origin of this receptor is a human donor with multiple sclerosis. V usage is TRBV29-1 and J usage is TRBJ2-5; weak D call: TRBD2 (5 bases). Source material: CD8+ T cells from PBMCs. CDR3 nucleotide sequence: TGCAGCGTTGATGGGCAGCGAGGGGAGACCCAGTACTTC. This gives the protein CSVDGQRGETQYF.